The next 9 T cell receptor beta chains were all read from a single sample in a study of cytomegalovirus exposure and HLA in healthy donors. The repertoire was sequenced with immunoSEQ multiplex PCR; TCRdb's copy has only in-frame clones and lacks some. This table holds 120,000 to 150,000 clones, roughly 90% found once. The specimen was PBMCs. The receptors derive from a man in his late teens or twenties in good health and CMV-seronegative.

The chain uses TRBV28 and TRBJ2-1; D is uncertain. V lost 5 bases and J lost 11, with 19 bases in between. The CDR3 contains 14 residues. Germline V gives CDR1 MDHEN, CDR2 SYDVKM. The chain's CDR3 is CASSPPGGPKKQFF. The CDR3 DNA reads as TGTGCCAGCAGTCCCCCCGGTGGGCCCAAGAAGCAGTTCTTC.

The rearrangement links TRBV5-8 to TRBJ2-5, with 7 positions matching TRBD1. The CDR3 runs 14 residues. Germline V gene lookup returns CDR1 SGHTS and CDR2 YDEGEE. V shed 4 bases, J shed 4 bases, and the junction held 7 bases outside the gene matches. CDR3 DNA sequence: TGTGCCAGCAGCCCCACAGGGGCCCCAGAGACCCAGTACTTC. This gives the protein CASSPTGAPETQYF.

This clone has only one observation. The chain recombines TRBV6-5 with TRBJ2-3; 11 nucleotides line up with TRBD2. The ends lost 7 bases at V and 4 bases at J; junction bases unmatched: 7. Germline V gene data show CDR1 as MNHEY and CDR2 as SVGAGI. The CDR3 is 15 amino acids. The CDR3 nucleotides are TGTGCCAGCATCGGAACTAGCGGGAGTGCAGATACGCAGTATTTT. Its translation: CASIGTSGSADTQYF.

The V call is TRBV10-2, the J call TRBJ1-5; D not certain. V was cut by 4 bases and J by 6 bases, with 10 bases left in between. Germline V CDR1 and CDR2: WSHSY, SAAADI. CDR3 length equals 13 residues. In DNA, the CDR3 is TGCGCCAGCAGTGTGGGGAGGGTTCAGCCCCAGCATTTT. Amino acid sequence: CASSVGRVQPQHF.

The rearrangement links TRBV2 to TRBJ2-1; 7 bases map to TRBD2. The germline V gene has CDR1 SNHLY and CDR2 FYNNEI. J gave up 7 bases and V 4 bases, and 10 bases lay outside the gene matches. There are 15 residues in the CDR3. Here the CDR3 DNA reads TGTGCCAGCAGTGCGCTTGGGACTACCCTGAATGAGCAGTTCTTC. Translating it yields CASSALGTTLNEQFF.

This chain connects TRBV11-2 to TRBJ2-2; a weak D match, TRBD2 (6 bases). This CDR3 has 15 residues. Trimming pared 4 bases from V and 4 bases from J, leaving 13 bases between. Germline V lookup: CDR1 SGHAT, CDR2 FQNNGV. CDR3 region: CASSSGLRGTGELFF. CDR3 in DNA: TGTGCCAGCAGCTCGGGACTGAGGGGCACCGGGGAGCTGTTTTTT.

This sequence joins TRBV25-1 and TRBJ1-2; TRBD1 matches at 8 bases. The length of the CDR3 is 15 residues. In germline, CDR1 is MGHDK, CDR2 SYGVNS. Trimming removed 6 bases from V and 8 bases from J; junction bases left unmatched: 14. Here the CDR3 reads CASRGDRSWAWGYTF. Written as DNA, the CDR3 is TGTGCCAGCAGGGGGGACAGGTCGTGGGCTTGGGGCTACACCTTC.

J is TRBJ2-5 and V is TRBV6-5; TRBD1 matches at 7 bases. The CDR3 has 13 residues. CDR1 is MNHEY and CDR2 is SVGAGI in the germline V gene. After removal of 6 bases from V and 9 bases from J, the junction contained 10 bases not matched to a gene. In DNA form, the CDR3 reads TGTGCCAGCAGCACCGACCATAGGGGGCCCCAGTACTTC. Its translation: CASSTDHRGPQYF.

This clone has ten or more counts. The V gene is TRBV21-1, the J gene TRBJ2-7; TRBD1 is the table's D call, not checked against the DNA. TRBV21-1 is flagged as a pseudogene. CDR3 size: 20 residues. In DNA form, the CDR3 reads TGTGCCAGCAGCCACAAAAGGGGAAAAAAGAGGACAGGGACGGCGGACGAGCAGTACTTC. Translating gives CASSHKRGKKRTGTADEQYF.